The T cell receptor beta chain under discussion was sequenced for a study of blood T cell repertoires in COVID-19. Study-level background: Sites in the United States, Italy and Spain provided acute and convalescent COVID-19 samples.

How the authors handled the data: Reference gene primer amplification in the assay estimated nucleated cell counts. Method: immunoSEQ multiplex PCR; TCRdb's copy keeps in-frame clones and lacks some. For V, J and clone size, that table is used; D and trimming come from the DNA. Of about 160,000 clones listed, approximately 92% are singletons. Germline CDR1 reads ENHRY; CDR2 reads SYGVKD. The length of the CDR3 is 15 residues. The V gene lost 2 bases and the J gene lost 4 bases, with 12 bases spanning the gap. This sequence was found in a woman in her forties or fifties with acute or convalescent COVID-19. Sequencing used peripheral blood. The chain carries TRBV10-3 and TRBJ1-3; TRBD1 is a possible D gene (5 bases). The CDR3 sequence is CAISEAGRIGNTIYF. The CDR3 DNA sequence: TGTGCCATCAGTGAGGCAGGGCGTATCGGAAACACCATATATTTT.